This T cell receptor beta chain was sequenced during a study of blood T cell repertoires in COVID-19. As for the study in general: The origin of the acute and convalescent COVID-19 samples was the United States, Italy and Spain. Sample material is recorded as cDNA or gDNA derived from T cells, B-cell-depleted T cells, or PBMCs.

V lost 2 bases, J lost 7 bases, and 9 bases stayed unmatched. This CDR3 is built from 15 residues. Germline V gives CDR1 SGDLS, CDR2 YYNGEE. This clone was observed a handful of times. TCRdb keeps only in-frame clones here, not all; method: immunoSEQ multiplex PCR. The table includes roughly 170,000 clones, approximately 90% detected once. Seattle participants joined during active infection and were tracked over time. This chain connects TRBV9 to TRBJ2-3; 8 bases are shared with TRBD2. This receptor was obtained from a woman in her seventies with COVID-19, enrolled during active disease. Sequencing used peripheral blood. The CDR3: CASSVGSGMLHTQYF. CDR3 in DNA: TGTGCCAGCAGCGTTGGTAGCGGGATGCTCCATACGCAGTATTTT.